The 31 T cell receptor beta chains listed next were all sequenced from one sample in a study of cytomegalovirus exposure and HLA in healthy donors. Data came from immunoSEQ multiplex PCR; TCRdb stores just in-frame clones and leaves some out. In the table there are about 160,000 clones, 70% to 90% of which are singletons. The sequencing input was PBMCs. The receptor set was obtained from a woman younger than 30 in good health and CMV-seronegative.

V is TRBV5-6 and J is TRBJ2-5, with D unresolved. The V gene's germline CDR1 is SGHDT and CDR2 YYEEEE. CDR3 size: 14 residues. V was cut by 2 bases and J by 5 bases, with 13 bases left in between. The CDR3 sequence is CASSFGSGAETQYF. The DNA for the CDR3 is TGTGCCAGCAGCTTTGGATCAGGTGCGGAGACCCAGTACTTC.

The chain combines TRBV10-1 with TRBJ2-1, with a weak D call TRBD2 (6 bases). CDR3 length: 15 amino acids. V lost 3 bases and J lost 8, with 17 bases in between. Germline V gene sequence: CDR1 WNHNN, CDR2 SYGVQD (reference sequence). The CDR3 region is CASSDSLSGEDEQFF. In nucleotides, the CDR3 is TGCGCCAGCAGTGATAGTCTGTCGGGGGAGGATGAGCAGTTCTTC.

V is TRBV27 and J is TRBJ2-2; 7 bases fit TRBD1. Unmatched junction bases numbered 1, after V lost 4 bases and J lost 5 bases. The CDR3 length is 13 residues. Germline CDR1 reads MNHEY; CDR2 reads SMNVEV (reference sequence). CDR3: CASSYRGTGELFF. CDR3 DNA sequence: TGTGCCAGCAGTTACAGGGGAACCGGGGAGCTGTTTTTT.

The chain couples TRBV12-5 to TRBJ1-2; 8 bases line up with TRBD1. Germline values: CDR1 LGHNT, CDR2 FRNRAP. This CDR3 is built from 15 residues. The J segment lost 0 bases and the V segment lost 6 bases, leaving 6 bases of the junction unmatched. The CDR3: CASGPGTGANYGYTF. CDR3 in DNA: TGTGCTAGTGGCCCCGGGACAGGAGCTAACTATGGCTACACCTTC.

V usage is TRBV7-9 and J usage is TRBJ2-1; the match to TRBD1 covers 10 bases. Per germline, CDR1 SEHNR and CDR2 FQNEAQ (reference sequence). The CDR3 runs 15 residues. Trimming removed 4 bases from V and 6 bases from J; junction bases left unmatched: 6. CDR3 nucleotide sequence: TGTGCCAGCAGCTACCGGACAGGGGGTTTCAATGAGCAGTTCTTC. It specifies CASSYRTGGFNEQFF.

V is TRBV27 and J is TRBJ2-3; D may be TRBD1 (6 bases). The ends were cut back, 2 bases at V and 2 bases at J, with 17 bases in the middle. The length of the CDR3 is 17 residues. The V gene's germline CDR1 is MNHEY and CDR2 SMNVEV (reference sequence). Here the CDR3 reads CASSLRPPRGNTDTQYF. CDR3 DNA: TGTGCCAGCAGTTTACGTCCCCCCAGGGGTAACACAGATACGCAGTATTTT.

The chain is built from TRBV18 and TRBJ2-4; 7 nucleotides agree with TRBD1. CDR1 and CDR2 (germline): KGHSH, LQKENI. Unmatched junction bases numbered 7, after V lost 2 bases and J lost 6 bases. The CDR3 is 15 amino acids. As DNA, the CDR3 is TGTGCCAGCTCACCAGGGAAAACAGGGGTAAACATTCAGTACTTC. It codes for CASSPGKTGVNIQYF.

This clone was found once. The chain combines TRBV27 with TRBJ1-1, with D uncertain. Germline values: CDR1 MNHEY, CDR2 SMNVEV (reference sequence). The CDR3 is made up of 15 amino acids. The V end lost 4 bases, the J end lost 6 bases, and 18 bases lay between the germline ends. In DNA, the CDR3 is TGTGCCAGCAGTTCTCTGGGAGGAAAAGGACCTGAAGCTTTCTTT. Encoded protein: CASSSLGGKGPEAFF.

The J gene is TRBJ1-2, the V gene TRBV19; perhaps TRBD1 as D (6 bases). The CDR3 is made up of 14 amino acids. The germline V gene encodes CDR1 LNHDA and CDR2 SQIVND (reference sequence). V was shortened by 8 bases and J by 12 bases, with 25 bases between the two germline ends. DNA of the CDR3: TGTGCCAGTGGCCCGGGCTCAGGGGATCGGTCACACACCTTC. Its translation: CASGPGSGDRSHTF.

The chain combines TRBV7-2 with TRBJ2-7; D unclear. The germline V gene has CDR1 SGHTA and CDR2 FQGNSA. V gave up 4 bases and J gave up 2 bases, with 3 bases separating them. CDR3 length: 11 residues. This chain's CDR3 is CASSSAYEQYF. The CDR3 DNA reads as TGTGCCAGCAGCTCGGCCTACGAGCAGTACTTC.

In its sample, this clone was seen once. The J gene is TRBJ1-1, the V gene TRBV30, with 7 nucleotides matching TRBD1. V lost 7 bases to trimming and J lost 0 bases; unmatched junction nucleotides: 8. From germline, CDR1 is GTSNPN and CDR2 SVGIG (reference sequence). This CDR3 spans 14 amino acids. The CDR3 nucleotides are TGTGCCTTCGACAAGGGGGCAATGAACACTGAAGCTTTCTTT. This encodes CAFDKGAMNTEAFF.

This clone was recorded a few times. This chain links TRBV5-1 with TRBJ2-3, with 9 bases matching TRBD1. J was trimmed by 4 bases and V by 4 bases; bases with no gene match: 4. The CDR3 is made up of 14 amino acids. Looked up from germline, CDR1 is SGHRS and CDR2 is YFSETQ. CDR3 residues: CASSLGQGADTQYF. CDR3 coding DNA: TGCGCCAGCAGCCTGGGACAGGGTGCAGATACGCAGTATTTT.

This clone occurred once. The J gene is TRBJ2-7, the V gene TRBV7-2; TRBD1 matches at 8 bases. In germline, CDR1 is SGHTA, CDR2 FQGNSA. CDR3 length: 15 residues. With 1 base clipped from V and 5 bases from J, the junction kept 7 bases outside the gene matches. The CDR3 sequence is CASSLVGAGGDEQYF. The CDR3 nucleotides read TGTGCCAGCAGCTTAGTCGGGGCAGGGGGCGACGAGCAGTACTTC. Combining the CDR3 with reference TRBV7-2 and TRBJ2-7 gives the whole variable domain GAGVSQSPSNKVTEKGKDVELRCDPISGHTALYWYRQSLGQGLEFLIYFQGNSAPDKSGLPSDRFSAERTGGSVSTLTIQRTQQEDSAVYLCASSLVGAGGDEQYFGPGTRLTVT.

The chain employs TRBV6-5 and TRBJ1-1; a possible D gene is TRBD1 (6 bases). V dropped 2 bases and J dropped 5 bases, with 12 bases sitting between them. CDR1 and CDR2 (germline): MNHEY, SVGAGI. CDR3 length: 14 residues. CDR3 nucleotides: TGTGCCAGCAGTTACGACAGGTCCCGGACTGAAGCTTTCTTT. As protein: CASSYDRSRTEAFF.

The chain uses TRBV18 and TRBJ1-2; D call uncertain. Germline CDR1 KGHSH, CDR2 LQKENI. The CDR3 totals 16 residues. Trimming removed 2 bases at V and 3 bases at J, with 16 bases between. CDR3 residues: CASSPVTENVDYGYTF. The CDR3 DNA sequence: TGTGCCAGCTCACCAGTTACAGAGAACGTGGACTATGGCTACACCTTC.

Concerning this clone: Other DNA sequences within the sample encode an identical CDR3. This rearrangement joins TRBV14 to TRBJ2-7, with D perhaps TRBD1 (6 bases). The CDR3 has 14 amino acids. The ends were cut back, 6 bases at V and 5 bases at J, with 17 bases in the middle. The germline gives CDR1 SGHDN, CDR2 FVKESK. Here the CDR3 DNA reads TGTGCCAGCAGTCCTACAACAGGGACGAACGAGCAGTACTTC. This translates into CASSPTTGTNEQYF.

The chain carries TRBV5-6 and TRBJ2-3, with 8 bases identical to TRBD2. CDR1 is SGHDT, CDR2 YYEEEE, per germline. V trimming: 7 bases; J trimming: 6 bases; junction bases outside the gene matches: 10. The CDR3 is made up of 14 amino acids. The CDR3 DNA sequence: TGTGCCAGCTCCTACGGCGGGGGGCGGGATACGCAGTATTTT. It yields the protein CASSYGGGRDTQYF.

This sequence joins TRBV4-1 and TRBJ2-7, with 9 positions matching TRBD2. The CDR3 contains 16 residues. The germline V gene has CDR1 MGHRA and CDR2 YSYEKL. Losses at the gene ends were 4 bases for V and 5 bases for J; bases not matched to a gene: 12. CDR3: CASSPRSVAGVDEQYF. CDR3 bases: TGCGCCAGCAGCCCCCGGTCGGTAGCGGGGGTGGACGAGCAGTACTTC.

The rearrangement links TRBV6-1 to TRBJ1-2, with a tentative D call TRBD1 (6 bases). V gave up 7 bases and J gave up 4 bases, with 19 bases separating them. Germline loops: CDR1 MNHNS, CDR2 SASEGT. The CDR3 covers 15 residues. This chain's CDR3 is CASKEGRGGSYGYTF. As DNA, the CDR3 is TGTGCCAGCAAGGAGGGCAGGGGCGGGAGCTATGGCTACACCTTC.

The gene calls are TRBV7-9 and TRBJ1-6; TRBD1 matches at 9 bases. Germline V gene sequence: CDR1 SEHNR, CDR2 FQNEAQ (reference sequence). The junction had 4 bases not matched to a gene; V was cut back by 6 bases and J by 7 bases. The CDR3 length is 14 residues. The CDR3 spells CASRSGTGNSPLHF. CDR3 DNA sequence: TGTGCCAGCAGATCCGGGACAGGGAATTCACCCCTCCACTTT. Combining the CDR3 with reference TRBV7-9 and TRBJ1-6 gives the whole variable domain DTGVSQNPRHKITKRGQNVTFRCDPISEHNRLYWYRQTLGQGPEFLTYFQNEAQLEKSRLLSDRFSAERPKGSFSTLEIQRTEQGDSAMYLCASRSGTGNSPLHFGNGTRLTVT.

This chain joins TRBV4-3 and TRBJ2-2; 8 nucleotides align to TRBD2. This CDR3 is 17 amino acids long. The V gene's germline CDR1 is LGHNA and CDR2 YSLEER. With 4 bases clipped from V and 2 bases from J, the junction kept 9 bases outside the gene matches. CDR3 protein: CASSRHAGGTNTGELFF. The CDR3, as DNA: TGCGCCAGCAGCCGCCACGCGGGGGGCACAAACACCGGGGAGCTGTTTTTT.

This chain joins TRBV2 and TRBJ2-1; the D gene is possibly TRBD1 (6 bases). Trimming pared 6 bases from V and 0 bases from J, leaving 18 bases between. The germline CDR1 and CDR2 sequences are SNHLY and FYNNEI. This CDR3 is built from 17 residues. The DNA for the CDR3 is TGTGCCAGCAGCAGATTACAGGGCTCTGGCTCCTACAATGAGCAGTTCTTC. Its translation is CASSRLQGSGSYNEQFF.

The V call is TRBV29-1, the J call TRBJ1-4, with D possibly TRBD1 on 5 matching bases. Trimming removed 4 bases at V and 5 bases at J, with 11 bases between. Germline values: CDR1 SQVTM, CDR2 ANQGSEA. This CDR3 has 13 amino acids. The CDR3 nucleotides are TGCAGCGTTGCCGGCGGGGCCAATGAAAAACTGTTTTTT. Residues: CSVAGGANEKLFF.

This chain connects TRBV29-1 to TRBJ1-1; D is unresolved. Germline values: CDR1 SQVTM, CDR2 ANQGSEA. The CDR3 extends over 15 amino acids. Trimming stripped 8 bases from V and 3 bases from J, with 22 bases between. CDR3 bases: TGCAGCTTCCAAATAGGGCTAGCGGCCGACACTGAAGCTTTCTTT. Its translation: CSFQIGLAADTEAFF.

V usage is TRBV6-6 and J usage is TRBJ2-3; D is ambiguous. CDR3 length: 11 amino acids. Between the trimmed V and J ends, which lost 3 bases and 5 bases, there was a span of 3 bases. The germline CDR1 and CDR2 sequences are MNHNY and SVGAGI (reference sequence). As DNA, the CDR3 is TGTGCCAGCAGTTATCAAGATACGCAGTATTTT. Translated, it gives CASSYQDTQYF.

This chain links TRBV10-3 with TRBJ1-1; 8 bases fit TRBD1. Trimming cost V 2 bases and J 1 base; bases outside gene matches: 3. Germline CDR1 is ENHRY and CDR2 is SYGVKD. The CDR3 contains 15 residues. The CDR3 sequence: CAISETGQGNTEAFF. The DNA of the CDR3 is TGTGCCATCAGTGAGACCGGACAGGGGAACACTGAAGCTTTCTTT.

This rearrangement joins TRBV4-1 to TRBJ1-1; possible D gene TRBD1, 5 bases. V was trimmed by 5 bases and J by 4 bases, leaving 14 bases between them. Germline-derived CDR1 and CDR2 are MGHRA and YSYEKL. The CDR3 has 14 amino acids. Written as DNA, the CDR3 is TGCGCCAGCAGCGGTCCTCTTAGGGGCACTGAAGCTTTCTTT. Its protein product is CASSGPLRGTEAFF.

The genes are TRBV4-2 and TRBJ1-4; D unclear. The CDR3 contains 15 residues. Trimming took off 4 bases at V and 12 bases at J, with 21 bases between the two ends. Germline CDR1 and CDR2: LGHNA and YNFKEQ. The CDR3 region is CASSLLGGRSEELFF. The CDR3 coding sequence is TGTGCCAGCAGCCTCCTCGGCGGGCGTTCCGAAGAACTGTTTTTT.

The chain uses TRBV9 and TRBJ2-6; 9 bases match TRBD1. CDR1 is SGDLS and CDR2 is YYNGEE in the germline V gene. The CDR3 extends over 19 amino acids. After removal of 2 bases from V and 2 bases from J, the junction contained 11 bases not matched to a gene. The CDR3 nucleotides are TGTGCCAGCAGCGTCGGGGGGACAGGGTTAACAGCTGGGGCCAACGTCCTGACTTTC. It yields the protein CASSVGGTGLTAGANVLTF.

This clone was seen once. The chain has TRBV12-5 and TRBJ2-3; 7 positions agree with TRBD2. The CDR3 sequence is 14 residues long. Per the germline V gene, CDR1 is LGHNT and CDR2 is FRNRAP. CDR3 coding DNA: TGTGCCAGTTCGTCCGGGGGAGGGACAGATACGCAGTATTTT. Protein sequence: CASSSGGGTDTQYF.

The J gene is TRBJ2-7, the V gene TRBV7-9; 8 bases are shared with TRBD2. Unmatched junction bases numbered 7, after V lost 3 bases and J lost 3 bases. This CDR3 is built from 15 residues. From germline, CDR1 is SEHNR and CDR2 FQNEAQ (reference sequence). In DNA, the CDR3 is TGTGCCAGCAGCTTCAGCGGGAGCGTCCGCTACGAGCAGTACTTC. Translating gives CASSFSGSVRYEQYF.